These 31 T cell receptor beta chains were sequenced from one sample in a study of cytomegalovirus exposure and HLA in healthy donors. The PCR contained 60 Vbeta and 13 Jbeta primers. Only in-frame clones appear in the TCRdb table, and some are missing; sequencing was by immunoSEQ multiplex PCR. Of more than 80,000 clones in the sample, about 60% were seen once. Sequencing input: PBMCs. These receptors were collected from a middle-aged woman in good health and CMV-seropositive.

CDR3 coding DNA: TGTGCCAGCAGCCCGGACAGCCAAATGAAGACCCAGTACTTC. Translating gives CASSPDSQMKTQYF. This chain links TRBV7-7 with TRBJ2-5, with TRBD1 as a possible D gene (6 bases). The ends were cut back, 5 bases at V and 6 bases at J, with 16 bases in the middle. CDR1 and CDR2 (germline): SSHAT, FNYEAQ (reference sequence). This CDR3 comprises 14 residues.

Here the CDR3 DNA reads TGTGCCAGCAGCCCACAGATGAACACTGAAGCTTTCTTT. It is translated as CASSPQMNTEAFF. The V gene is TRBV7-2, the J gene TRBJ1-1; D is unclear. Trimming stripped 5 bases from V and 0 bases from J, with 7 bases between. Per germline, CDR1 SGHTA and CDR2 FQGNSA. The CDR3 contains 13 residues.

Here the CDR3 reads CASSASSGRWRETQYF. CDR3 bases: TGTGCCAGCAGTGCTTCTAGCGGGAGGTGGAGGGAGACCCAGTACTTC. The genes are TRBV25-1 and TRBJ2-5; the match to TRBD2 covers 11 bases. Trimming removed 4 bases from V and 5 bases from J; junction bases left unmatched: 9. This CDR3 comprises 16 residues. CDR1 and CDR2 from the germline V gene are MGHDK and SYGVNS.

The genes are TRBV11-2 and TRBJ2-3; 8 bases fit TRBD2. In germline, CDR1 is SGHAT, CDR2 FQNNGV. The V and J ends lost 5 bases and 3 bases, in that order; junction bases with no gene match: 7. The CDR3 covers 15 residues. The CDR3 here is CASSLLAGSTDTQYF. The CDR3 DNA follows: TGTGCCAGCAGCCTTTTAGCGGGATCGACAGATACGCAGTATTTT.

The chain combines TRBV28 with TRBJ2-7; 8 positions match TRBD1. The V segment lost 0 bases and the J segment 9 bases; nucleotides outside the gene matches: 16. CDR1 and CDR2 (germline): MDHEN, SYDVKM. The CDR3 has 17 amino acids. The CDR3, as DNA: TGTGCCAGCAGTTTATGGGGGACAGGCCCTTTAAGGGTCGGGCAGTACTTC. As protein: CASSLWGTGPLRVGQYF.

The chain is built from TRBV10-3 and TRBJ2-2; D is unresolved. Per germline, CDR1 ENHRY and CDR2 SYGVKD. This CDR3 has 15 residues. V was pared by 0 bases and J by 4 bases, with 9 bases between. The DNA of the CDR3 is TGTGCCATCAGTGAGTCCGGTACGTTCACCGGGGAGCTGTTTTTT. This translates into CAISESGTFTGELFF.

This rearrangement joins TRBV19 to TRBJ2-5; possible D gene TRBD2, 5 bases. Germline V gene data show CDR1 as LNHDA and CDR2 as SQIVND (reference sequence). Trimming left V 5 bases short and J 7 bases short, with 14 bases between. The CDR3 spans 13 residues. CDR3 in amino acids: CASSSEGSGTQYF. The CDR3, as DNA: TGTGCCAGTAGTTCAGAGGGTTCGGGGACCCAGTACTTC.

The chain has TRBV27 and TRBJ2-7, with D maybe TRBD2 (6 bases). The CDR3 is made up of 13 amino acids. V shed 3 bases and J shed 6 bases, with 12 bases lying between them. Germline CDR1 and CDR2: MNHEY and SMNVEV (reference sequence). This chain's CDR3 is CASSFPGEAEQYF. CDR3 in DNA: TGTGCCAGCAGTTTCCCGGGAGAGGCCGAGCAGTACTTC.

The chain carries TRBV5-4 and TRBJ2-5; TRBD2 matches at 14 bases. The CDR3 length is 17 residues. The germline V gene encodes CDR1 SGHNT and CDR2 YYREEE (reference sequence). Trimming removed 5 bases from V and 6 bases from J; junction bases left unmatched: 12. In nucleotides, the CDR3 is TGTGCCAGCAGTCTCGGGACTAGCGGGAGACAGTGGCAGACCCAGTACTTC. It specifies CASSLGTSGRQWQTQYF.

The chain couples TRBV4-3 to TRBJ2-7; TRBD2 agrees at 8 bases. Germline V gene data show CDR1 as LGHNA and CDR2 as YSLEER. V shed 8 bases and J 7 bases; nucleotides not matched to a gene: 13. There are 14 residues in the CDR3. The CDR3 DNA is TGCGCCAGCTCGCGAGCGGGAGATGTTGGAGAGCAGTACTTC. As protein: CASSRAGDVGEQYF.

The table lists this clone with a count of one. J is TRBJ2-5 and V is TRBV4-1, with a tentative D call TRBD2 (6 bases). Trimming pared 3 bases from V and 2 bases from J, leaving 10 bases between. CDR3 length: 14 residues. In germline, CDR1 is MGHRA, CDR2 YSYEKL. In DNA form, the CDR3 reads TGCGCCAGCAGCCAGCGGGACGGACAAGAGACCCAGTACTTC. Amino acid sequence: CASSQRDGQETQYF.

V is TRBV29-1 and J is TRBJ2-7, with D tentatively TRBD2 (5 bases). Trimming shortened V by 4 bases and J by 4 bases, and 8 bases separated the two germline ends. Germline V gives CDR1 SQVTM, CDR2 ANQGSEA. This CDR3 region has 11 residues. CDR3 DNA: TGCAGCGTTGCGAGCGGATACGAGCAGTACTTC. Translation gives CSVASGYEQYF.

The rearrangement links TRBV15 to TRBJ2-7; 10 positions agree with TRBD1. The V segment lost 1 base and the J segment 3 bases; nucleotides outside the gene matches: 6. The CDR3 consists of 16 residues. Germline CDR1 LNHNV, CDR2 YYDKDF (reference sequence). The CDR3 reads CATSRVGTGVNYEQYF. The DNA of the CDR3 is TGTGCCACCAGCAGAGTAGGGACAGGGGTGAACTACGAGCAGTACTTC.

The genes are TRBV18 and TRBJ2-6, with 8 bases fitting TRBD2. V shed 4 bases and J 4 bases; nucleotides not matched to a gene: 6. The CDR3 spans 16 residues. Per germline, CDR1 KGHSH and CDR2 LQKENI. Written as DNA, the CDR3 is TGTGCCAGCTCACTGCGGGGGGCGCTAGGGGCCAACGTCCTGACTTTC. Its protein is CASSLRGALGANVLTF.

The V and J genes are TRBV9 and TRBJ2-3; TRBD2 aligns across 13 bases. The CDR3 contains 12 residues. The V segment lost 3 bases and the J segment 14 bases; nucleotides outside the gene matches: 3. Germline V CDR1 and CDR2: SGDLS, YYNGEE. CDR3 DNA: TGTGCCAGCAGCGGGGGACTAGCGGGGTTGTATTTT. Translation gives CASSGGLAGLYF.

The chain employs TRBV28 and TRBJ2-5; 7 nucleotides align to TRBD1. V was clipped by 4 bases and J by 3 bases; unmatched bases: 5. The germline gives CDR1 MDHEN, CDR2 SYDVKM. The CDR3 sequence is 14 residues long. The CDR3 DNA follows: TGTGCCAGCAGTTGGTCCGACAGGGAAGAGACCCAGTACTTC. Encoded protein: CASSWSDREETQYF.

V and J are TRBV9 and TRBJ2-2; D is uncertain. Germline V CDR1 and CDR2: SGDLS, YYNGEE. This CDR3 has 13 amino acids. Trimming took off 6 bases at V and 7 bases at J, with 13 bases between the two ends. CDR3 DNA: TGTGCCAGCACCCCCTTGTACAACGGGGAGCTGTTTTTT. It encodes CASTPLYNGELFF.

The chain has TRBV27 and TRBJ2-5; D may be TRBD1 (5 bases). The CDR3 has 13 amino acids. V gave up 5 bases and J gave up 7 bases, with 14 bases separating them. Germline CDR1 and CDR2: MNHEY and SMNVEV (reference sequence). The CDR3 coding sequence is TGTGCCAGCAGTACAGGACCCTCCGGGACCCAGTACTTC. Translating gives CASSTGPSGTQYF.

The rearrangement uses TRBV7-2 and TRBJ2-7; no reliable D call. The CDR3 loop spans 17 amino acids. The germline CDR1 and CDR2 sequences are SGHTA and FQGNSA. Trimming removed 3 bases at V and 2 bases at J, with 20 bases between. In DNA, the CDR3 is TGTGCCAGCAGCTTTCTAGGTACCTCCATCGTAACCTACGAGCAGTACTTC. Protein sequence: CASSFLGTSIVTYEQYF. Together with reference TRBV7-2 and TRBJ2-7, the CDR3 gives the full variable domain: GAGVSQSPSNKVTEKGKDVELRCDPISGHTALYWYRQSLGQGLEFLIYFQGNSAPDKSGLPSDRFSAERTGGSVSTLTIQRTQQEDSAVYLCASSFLGTSIVTYEQYFGPGTRLTVT.

V and J are TRBV9 and TRBJ1-1; 8 nucleotides align to TRBD1. From germline, CDR1 is SGDLS and CDR2 YYNGEE. J gave up 3 bases and V 4 bases, and 8 bases lay outside the gene matches. The CDR3 contains 15 residues. The CDR3 nucleotides read TGTGCCAGCAGCCCCCGGACAGGGAGGGACACTGAAGCTTTCTTT. This gives the protein CASSPRTGRDTEAFF.

J is TRBJ2-7 and V is TRBV13, with D perhaps matching TRBD1 (6 bases). Germline CDR1 reads PRHDT; CDR2 reads FYEKMQ (reference sequence). The CDR3 loop spans 13 amino acids. V shed 4 bases and J shed 5 bases, with 12 bases lying between them. DNA of the CDR3: TGTGCCAGCAGCTGGCAGACAGGCCACGAGCAGTACTTC. This codes for CASSWQTGHEQYF. The full variable domain, in which reference TRBV13 and TRBJ2-7 provide the parts outside the CDR3, is AAGVIQSPRHLIKEKRETATLKCYPIPRHDTVYWYQQGPGQDPQFLISFYEKMQSDKGSIPDRFSAQQFSDYHSELNMSSLELGDSALYFCASSWQTGHEQYFGPGTRLTVT.

The gene calls are TRBV5-5 and TRBJ2-1, with a possible D match to TRBD2 (6 bases). This CDR3 has 15 residues. The germline V gene has CDR1 SGHKS and CDR2 YYEKEE (reference sequence). The V end was cut by 0 bases, the J end by 8 bases, with 15 bases between. The CDR3 DNA reads as TGTGCCAGCAGCTTGGCCGAGACTAGTATCCATGAGCAGTTCTTC. Residues: CASSLAETSIHEQFF.

The chain joins TRBV9 to TRBJ1-1; TRBD1 matches at 10 bases. Trimming took 4 bases from V and 6 from J; bases not matched to a gene: 9. The CDR3 runs 15 residues. CDR1 is SGDLS and CDR2 is YYNGEE in the germline V gene. CDR3 in DNA: TGTGCCAGCAGCCCCCGTACGGGACAGGGGCCTGAAGCTTTCTTT. Residues: CASSPRTGQGPEAFF. Together with reference TRBV9 and TRBJ1-1, the CDR3 gives the full variable domain: DSGVTQTPKHLITATGQRVTLRCSPRSGDLSVYWYQQSLDQGLQFLIQYYNGEERAKGNILERFSAQQFPDLHSELNLSSLELGDSALYFCASSPRTGQGPEAFFGQGTRLTVV.

This clone turned up a few times. The chain has TRBV7-6 and TRBJ2-3; 10 bases are shared with TRBD1. The CDR3 is 15 amino acids. Germline-derived CDR1 and CDR2 are SGHVS and FNYEAQ. Trimming took 7 bases from V and 4 from J; bases not matched to a gene: 8. The CDR3 region has the DNA TGTGCCAGCACTTCCCGGGACAGGGGTCCAGATACGCAGTATTTT. Its protein product is CASTSRDRGPDTQYF.

For this clone: The same CDR3 can be traced to other DNA sequences in this sample. The chain joins TRBV7-9 to TRBJ1-2; D possibly corresponds to TRBD1 (5 bases). The germline V gene has CDR1 SEHNR and CDR2 FQNEAQ (reference sequence). This CDR3 has 15 residues. Deletions cut 1 base from V and 2 bases from J, with 11 bases between. DNA of the CDR3: TGTGCCAGCAGCTTAGGGGTGGCAGGGAACTATGGCTACACCTTC. Protein: CASSLGVAGNYGYTF.

The gene calls are TRBV7-2 and TRBJ2-5; TRBD1 is a possible D gene (6 bases). The CDR3 covers 19 residues. Germline values: CDR1 SGHTA, CDR2 FQGNSA. The V gene lost 2 bases and the J gene lost 5 bases, with 27 bases spanning the gap. This CDR3 reads CASSLLFGTNSPVEETQYF. CDR3 bases: TGTGCCAGCAGCTTATTATTTGGGACAAATAGTCCTGTTGAGGAGACCCAGTACTTC.

This clone was observed a handful of times. The rearrangement links TRBV10-3 to TRBJ1-5; 7 bases are a match to TRBD1. The CDR3 runs to 14 residues. The germline gives CDR1 ENHRY, CDR2 SYGVKD. After removal of 10 bases from V and 1 base from J, the junction contained 7 bases not matched to a gene. Here the CDR3 DNA reads TGTGCCACGAGGGGACAGAGCAGCAATCAGCCCCAGCATTTT. This gives the protein CATRGQSSNQPQHF.

V usage is TRBV10-3 and J usage is TRBJ2-1; 14 bases line up with TRBD2. In germline, CDR1 is ENHRY, CDR2 SYGVKD. The CDR3 runs to 19 residues. Unmatched junction bases numbered 18, after V lost 5 bases and J lost 9 bases. This CDR3 is CAISTERGTSGRRGSEQFF. DNA for the CDR3: TGTGCCATCAGTACCGAGAGAGGGACTAGCGGGAGAAGGGGGAGTGAGCAGTTCTTC.

This rearrangement joins TRBV19 to TRBJ2-3, with D possibly matching TRBD2 (6 bases). V was shortened by 4 bases and J by 6 bases, with 14 bases between the two germline ends. CDR3 size: 14 residues. Germline lookup yields CDR1 LNHDA and CDR2 SQIVND (reference sequence). Written as DNA, the CDR3 is TGTGCCAGTAGTAAGTGGGAGGAAGGGGATACGCAGTATTTT. This gives the protein CASSKWEEGDTQYF. Combining the CDR3 with reference TRBV19 and TRBJ2-3 gives the whole variable domain DGGITQSPKYLFRKEGQNVTLSCEQNLNHDAMYWYRQDPGQGLRLIYYSQIVNDFQKGDIAEGYSVSREKKESFPLTVTSAQKNPTAFYLCASSKWEEGDTQYFGPGTRLTVL.

CDR3 in amino acids: CASSLEGSGSIYEQYF. The CDR3 DNA follows: TGTGCCAGCAGCTTAGAAGGTAGCGGGAGTATATACGAGCAGTACTTC. This sequence joins TRBV7-9 and TRBJ2-7; 9 bases line up with TRBD2. Germline trimming cut 1 base from V and 4 bases from J; bases unmatched to any gene: 8. CDR1 is SEHNR, CDR2 FQNEAQ, per germline (reference sequence). This CDR3 contains 16 residues.

The chain employs TRBV6-1 and TRBJ2-3, with 8 bases matching TRBD2. This CDR3 comprises 14 residues. V gave up 2 bases and J gave up 11 bases; unmatched junction bases: 9. CDR1 and CDR2 (germline): MNHNS, SASEGT. The CDR3 nucleotides read TGTGCCAGCAGTGAATCCGGTAGCGGGACGGGGCAGTATTTT. This sequence encodes CASSESGSGTGQYF.